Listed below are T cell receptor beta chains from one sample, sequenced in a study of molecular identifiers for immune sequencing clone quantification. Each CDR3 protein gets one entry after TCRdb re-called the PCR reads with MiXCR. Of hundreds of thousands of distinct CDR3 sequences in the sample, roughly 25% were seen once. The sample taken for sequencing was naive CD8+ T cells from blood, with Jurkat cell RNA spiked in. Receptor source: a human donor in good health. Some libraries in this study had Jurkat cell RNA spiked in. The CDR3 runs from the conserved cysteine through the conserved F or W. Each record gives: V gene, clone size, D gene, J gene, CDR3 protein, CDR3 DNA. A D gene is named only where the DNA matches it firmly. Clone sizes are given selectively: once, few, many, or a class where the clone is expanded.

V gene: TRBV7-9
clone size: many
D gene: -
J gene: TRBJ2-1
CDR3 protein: CASSADYNEQFF
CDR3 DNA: TGTGCCAGCAGCGCAGATTACAATGAGCAGTTCTTC

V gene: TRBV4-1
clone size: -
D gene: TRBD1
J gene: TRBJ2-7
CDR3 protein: CASSHDRGALEQYF
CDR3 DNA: TGCGCCAGCAGCCACGACAGGGGAGCCCTCGAGCAGTACTTC

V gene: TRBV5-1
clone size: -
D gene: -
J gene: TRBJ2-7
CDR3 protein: CASSLARTGDSYEQYF
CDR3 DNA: TGCGCCAGCAGCTTGGCCCGGACGGGGGATTCCTACGAGCAGTACTTC

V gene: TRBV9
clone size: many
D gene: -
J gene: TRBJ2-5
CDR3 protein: CASTPWDSPETQYF
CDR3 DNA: TGTGCCAGCACCCCCTGGGATTCTCCTGAGACCCAGTACTTC

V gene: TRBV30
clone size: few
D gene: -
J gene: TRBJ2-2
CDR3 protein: CAWGGADPGELFF
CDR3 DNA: TGTGCCTGGGGGGGGGCCGACCCCGGGGAGCTGTTTTTT

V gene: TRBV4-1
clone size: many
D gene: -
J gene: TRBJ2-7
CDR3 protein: CASSQVNTERYEQYF
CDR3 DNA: TGCGCCAGCAGCCAAGTGAACACTGAGAGATACGAGCAGTACTTC

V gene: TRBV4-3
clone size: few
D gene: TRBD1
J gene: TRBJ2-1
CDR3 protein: CASSQERARDRANEQFF
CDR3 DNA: TGCGCCAGCAGCCAAGAACGGGCCCGGGACAGGGCCAATGAGCAGTTCTTC

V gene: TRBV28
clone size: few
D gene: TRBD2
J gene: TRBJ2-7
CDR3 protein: CASSFWRTSGSNEQYF
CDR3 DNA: TGTGCCAGCAGTTTCTGGCGGACTAGCGGGAGTAACGAGCAGTACTTC

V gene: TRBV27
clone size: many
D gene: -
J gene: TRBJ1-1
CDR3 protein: CASSSPPVVGAGEAFF
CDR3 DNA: TGTGCCAGCAGTTCCCCCCCCGTGGTGGGCGCAGGCGAAGCTTTCTTT

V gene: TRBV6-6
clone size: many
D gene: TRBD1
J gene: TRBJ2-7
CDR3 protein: CASHGQGTYEQYF
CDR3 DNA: TGTGCCAGCCACGGACAGGGTACCTACGAGCAGTACTTC

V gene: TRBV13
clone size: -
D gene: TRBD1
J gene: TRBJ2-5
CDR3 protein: CASSLGTGWYETQYF
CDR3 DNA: TGTGCCAGCAGCTTAGGGACAGGGTGGTACGAGACCCAGTACTTC

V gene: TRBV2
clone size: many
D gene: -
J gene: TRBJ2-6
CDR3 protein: CASRETFLTGANVLTF
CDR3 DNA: TGTGCCAGCAGAGAAACCTTCTTAACTGGGGCCAACGTCCTGACTTTC

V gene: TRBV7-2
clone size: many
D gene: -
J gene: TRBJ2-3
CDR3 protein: CASSLAGDPTDTQYF
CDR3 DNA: TGTGCCAGCAGCTTAGCGGGAGATCCGACAGATACGCAGTATTTT

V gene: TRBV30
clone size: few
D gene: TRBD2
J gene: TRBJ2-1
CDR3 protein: CAWSVGGSSGEQFF
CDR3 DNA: TGTGCCTGGAGTGTAGGCGGGAGTTCTGGTGAGCAGTTCTTC

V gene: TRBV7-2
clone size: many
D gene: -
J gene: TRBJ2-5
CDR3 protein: CASSSSSPQETQYF
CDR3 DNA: TGTGCCAGCAGCTCCTCCTCTCCACAAGAGACCCAGTACTTC

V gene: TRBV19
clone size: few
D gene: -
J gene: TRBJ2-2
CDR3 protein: CASSIVTGELFF
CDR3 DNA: TGTGCCAGTAGTATAGTTACCGGGGAGCTGTTTTTT

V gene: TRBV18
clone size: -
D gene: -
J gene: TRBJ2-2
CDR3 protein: CASSSGPDTVELLF
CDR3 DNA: TGTGCCAGCTCATCGGGACCTGACACCGTGGAGCTGTTATTT

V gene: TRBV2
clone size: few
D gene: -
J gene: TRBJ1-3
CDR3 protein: CASSESSGKYF
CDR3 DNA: TGTGCCAGCAGTGAATCGTCAGGGAAATATTTT

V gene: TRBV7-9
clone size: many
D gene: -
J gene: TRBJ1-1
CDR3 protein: CASRGLGPEAFF
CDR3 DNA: TGTGCCAGCAGAGGACTCGGGCCTGAAGCTTTCTTT

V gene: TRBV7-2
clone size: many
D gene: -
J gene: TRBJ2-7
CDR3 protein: CASSSGRQTEGGYEQYF
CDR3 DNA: TGTGCCAGCAGCTCCGGGAGGCAGACCGAAGGGGGATACGAGCAGTACTTC

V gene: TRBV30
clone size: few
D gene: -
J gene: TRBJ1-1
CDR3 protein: CAFRGSTEAFF
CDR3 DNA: TGTGCCTTCCGCGGGAGCACTGAAGCTTTCTTT

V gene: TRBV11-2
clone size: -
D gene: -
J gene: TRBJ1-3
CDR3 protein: CASSHFEGNTIYF
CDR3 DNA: TGTGCCAGCAGCCATTTTGAAGGAAACACCATATATTTT

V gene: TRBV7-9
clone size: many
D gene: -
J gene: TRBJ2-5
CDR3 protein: CASSSQAPQETQYF
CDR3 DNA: TGTGCCAGCAGCTCACAGGCGCCCCAAGAGACCCAGTACTTC

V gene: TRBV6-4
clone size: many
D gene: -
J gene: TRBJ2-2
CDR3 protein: CASSDPPVASRGELFF
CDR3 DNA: TGTGCCAGCAGTGACCCCCCGGTAGCGTCCCGGGGGGAGCTGTTTTTT

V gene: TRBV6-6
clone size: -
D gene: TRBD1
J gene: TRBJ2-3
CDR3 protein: CASSLIRGPPSTDTQYF
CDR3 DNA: TGTGCCAGCAGCCTCATAAGGGGGCCACCTAGCACAGATACGCAGTATTTT

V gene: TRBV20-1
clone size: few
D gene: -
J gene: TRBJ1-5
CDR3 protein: CSAPSRANQPQHF
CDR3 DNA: TGCAGTGCTCCCTCGAGGGCGAATCAGCCCCAGCATTTT

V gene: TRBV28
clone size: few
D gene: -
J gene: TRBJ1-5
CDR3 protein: CASSPISNQPQHF
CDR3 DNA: TGTGCCAGCAGTCCGATTAGCAATCAGCCCCAGCATTTT

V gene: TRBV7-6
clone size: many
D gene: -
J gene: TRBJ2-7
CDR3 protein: CASSLGGTTTEQYF
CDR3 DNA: TGTGCCAGCAGCTTAGGAGGCACGACTACCGAGCAGTACTTC

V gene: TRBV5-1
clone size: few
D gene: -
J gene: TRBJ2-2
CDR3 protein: CASNLPSDGVGTGELFF
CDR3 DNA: TGCGCCAGCAACCTTCCCTCTGATGGGGTTGGAACCGGGGAGCTGTTTTTT

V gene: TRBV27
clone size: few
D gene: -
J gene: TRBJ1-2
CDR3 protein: CASSLSKGHSNYGYTF
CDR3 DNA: TGTGCCAGCAGTTTATCGAAAGGACATTCTAACTATGGCTACACCTTC

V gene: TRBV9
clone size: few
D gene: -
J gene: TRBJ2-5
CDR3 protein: CASSVAGSVEGETQYF
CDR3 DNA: TGTGCCAGCAGCGTAGCTGGCTCTGTGGAAGGAGAGACCCAGTACTTC

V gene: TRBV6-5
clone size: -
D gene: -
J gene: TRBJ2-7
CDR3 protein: CASSYSSFGDEQYF
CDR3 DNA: TGTGCCAGCAGTTACTCTAGTTTTGGGGACGAGCAGTACTTC

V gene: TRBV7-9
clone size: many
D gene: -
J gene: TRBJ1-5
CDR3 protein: CASSPPGPGGSNQPQHF
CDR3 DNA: TGTGCCAGCAGTCCTCCGGGTCCGGGAGGTTCCAATCAGCCCCAGCATTTT

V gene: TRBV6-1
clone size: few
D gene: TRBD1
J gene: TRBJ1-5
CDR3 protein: CASRDRVGNQPQHF
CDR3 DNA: TGTGCCAGCAGGGACAGGGTAGGCAATCAGCCCCAGCATTTT

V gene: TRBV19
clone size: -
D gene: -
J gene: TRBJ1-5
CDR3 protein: CATTRGGNQPQHF
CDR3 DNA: TGTGCCACCACCCGGGGGGGCAATCAGCCCCAGCATTTT

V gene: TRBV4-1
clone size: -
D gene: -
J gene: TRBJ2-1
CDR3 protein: CASSQDAVLHNEQFF
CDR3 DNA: TGCGCCAGCAGCCAAGATGCGGTACTACACAATGAGCAGTTCTTC

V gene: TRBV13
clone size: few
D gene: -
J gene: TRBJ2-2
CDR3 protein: CASSAPTSNTGELFF
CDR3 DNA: TGTGCCAGCAGCGCTCCGACTTCGAACACCGGGGAGCTGTTTTTT

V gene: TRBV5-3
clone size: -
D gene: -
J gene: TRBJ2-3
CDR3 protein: CAIRGDTQYF
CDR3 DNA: TGTGCCATCCGGGGGGATACGCAGTATTTT

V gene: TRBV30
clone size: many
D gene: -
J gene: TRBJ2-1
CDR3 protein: CAWSVSRNEQFF
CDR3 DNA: TGTGCCTGGAGTGTAAGCAGAAATGAGCAGTTCTTC

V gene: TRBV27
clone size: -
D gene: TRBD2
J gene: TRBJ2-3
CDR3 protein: CASSLRAGDNLYTQYF
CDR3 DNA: TGTGCCAGCAGTTTAAGAGCGGGGGACAACCTTTATACGCAGTATTTT

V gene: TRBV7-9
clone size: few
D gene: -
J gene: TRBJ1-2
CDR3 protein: CASSLSWAARGYTF
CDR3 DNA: TGTGCCAGCAGCTTAAGCTGGGCAGCCCGGGGCTACACCTTC

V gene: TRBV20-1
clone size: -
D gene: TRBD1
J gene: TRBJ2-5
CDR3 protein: CSAPDRGDETQYF
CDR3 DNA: TGCAGTGCGCCGGACAGGGGAGACGAGACCCAGTACTTC

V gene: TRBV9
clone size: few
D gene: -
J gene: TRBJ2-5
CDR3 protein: CASSPTGLQAQYF
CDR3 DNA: TGTGCCAGCAGCCCCACAGGGCTCCAGGCCCAGTACTTC

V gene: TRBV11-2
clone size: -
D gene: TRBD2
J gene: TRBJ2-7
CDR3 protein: CASSLFPMTSGIHEQYF
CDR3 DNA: TGTGCCAGCAGCTTATTTCCGATGACTAGCGGGATCCACGAGCAGTACTTC

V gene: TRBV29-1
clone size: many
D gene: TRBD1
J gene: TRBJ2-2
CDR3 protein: CSVEAGGNTGELFF
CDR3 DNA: TGCAGCGTTGAAGCAGGGGGCAACACCGGGGAGCTGTTTTTT

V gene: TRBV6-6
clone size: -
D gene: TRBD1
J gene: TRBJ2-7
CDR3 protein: CASSYSEGTGDSYEQYF
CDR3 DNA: TGTGCCAGCAGTTACTCAGAGGGGACAGGGGACTCCTACGAGCAGTACTTC

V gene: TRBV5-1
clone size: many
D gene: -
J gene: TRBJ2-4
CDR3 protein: CASSLGPGTLAKNIQYF
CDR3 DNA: TGCGCCAGCAGCTTAGGGCCAGGAACCTTAGCCAAAAACATTCAGTACTTC

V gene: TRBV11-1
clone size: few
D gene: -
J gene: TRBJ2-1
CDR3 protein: CASSLGAGTGTEQFF
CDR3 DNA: TGTGCCAGCAGCTTGGGAGCGGGGACTGGGACAGAGCAGTTCTTC

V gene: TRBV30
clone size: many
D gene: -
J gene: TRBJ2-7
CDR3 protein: CAWSASTGSEQYF
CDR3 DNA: TGTGCCTGGAGTGCTTCTACAGGTAGCGAGCAGTACTTC

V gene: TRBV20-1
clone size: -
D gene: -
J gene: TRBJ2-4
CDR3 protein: CSARGRDSQNIQYF
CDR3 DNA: TGCAGTGCTAGGGGGCGGGATAGCCAAAACATTCAGTACTTC

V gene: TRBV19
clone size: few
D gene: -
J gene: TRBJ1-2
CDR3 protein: CASSIPLVDGYTF
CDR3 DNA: TGTGCCAGTAGTATCCCCCTGGTGGATGGCTACACCTTC